The 32 T cell receptor beta chains below all came from one sample that was sequenced in a study of a mutant IDH1 vaccine in newly diagnosed glioma (dated by TCRdb to 2020 to 2023). The intended sense of this specimen's time point label: baseline, week 1 (first vaccination visit). The treatment or condition label corresponds to: pre-vaccination baseline after standard-of-care therapy. Preparation of the library involved the immunoSEQ multiplex PCR assay. TCRdb carries this immuneACCESS record with in-frame sequences only. Its versions omit some clonotypes, under half of them owing to an unresolved V gene in the studies checked, with the rest unexplained. The sample profile shows approximately 70,000 clones; around 74% of them were found once. Approximately 8.2% of the sample lies in the top ten. The source material was PBMCs, sampled from a glioma patient treated with radiotherapy, temozolomide or both. Receptors originate from a man aged 50-59 years with glioma.

The chain is built from TRBV2 and TRBJ2-3; a weak D match, TRBD2 (7 bases). CDR3 length equals 13 residues. From germline, CDR1 is SNHLY and CDR2 FYNNEI. V was pared by 5 bases and J by 6 bases, with 12 bases between. The CDR3 protein is CASSRGGSDTQYF. CDR3 DNA: TGTGCCAGCAGTAGGGGGGGATCGGATACGCAGTATTTT. Based on the CDR3 plus reference TRBV2 and TRBJ2-3, the full variable domain is EPEVTQTPSHQVTQMGQEVILRCVPISNHLYFYWYRQILGQKVEFLVSFYNNEISEKSEIFDDQFSVERPDGSNFTLKIRSTKLEDSAMYFCASSRGGSDTQYFGPGTRLTVL.

With regard to this clone: Additional DNA sequences in this sample encode the identical CDR3. The chain carries TRBV20-1 and TRBJ2-5, with unresolved D. CDR3 length equals 11 residues. V was pared by 3 bases and J by 5 bases, with 7 bases between. The germline V gene has CDR1 DFQATT and CDR2 SNEGSKA (reference sequence). The CDR3 region is CSASPKETQYF. The CDR3, as DNA: TGCAGTGCTAGTCCCAAGGAGACCCAGTACTTC.

As to this clone: Germline is not matched at one junction end, which may reflect a read error. The V and J genes are TRBV7-2 and TRBJ1-5; D is ambiguous. Germline V CDR1 and CDR2: SGHTA, FQGNSA. The CDR3 sequence is 13 residues long. Here the CDR3 DNA reads TGTGCCAGCAGCCTAGCTGAACGACAGCCCCAGCATTTT. It encodes CASSLAERQPQHF.

The chain links TRBV5-1 to TRBJ2-7, with D possibly TRBD1 on 6 matching bases. The CDR3 totals 16 residues. V lost 0 bases to trimming and J lost 1 base, with 14 bases between them. Germline assignment: CDR1 SGHRS and CDR2 YFSETQ. In DNA form, the CDR3 reads TGCGCCAGCAGCTTGGCTCTAGCAGGGGTTTCCTACGAGCAGTACTTC. As protein: CASSLALAGVSYEQYF.

The chain is built from TRBV19 and TRBJ1-4; 9 bases are a match to TRBD1. The trim removed 6 bases at V and 3 bases at J, leaving 2 bases unmatched. The CDR3 is made up of 14 amino acids. Germline V gene data show CDR1 as LNHDA and CDR2 as SQIVND (reference sequence). CDR3 in amino acids: CASSRTGANEKLFF. The CDR3 DNA reads TGTGCCAGTAGCCGGACAGGGGCTAATGAAAAACTGTTTTTT. The variable domain in full, with the rest retrieved from reference TRBV19 and TRBJ1-4, is DGGITQSPKYLFRKEGQNVTLSCEQNLNHDAMYWYRQDPGQGLRLIYYSQIVNDFQKGDIAEGYSVSREKKESFPLTVTSAQKNPTAFYLCASSRTGANEKLFFGSGTQLSVL.

This clone has more than one count but fewer than ten. This chain uses TRBV19 with TRBJ1-1; 7 bases align to TRBD1. The CDR3 totals 17 residues. V lost 5 bases, J lost 6 bases, and 18 bases stayed unmatched. Germline CDR1 LNHDA, CDR2 SQIVND (reference sequence). The CDR3, as DNA: TGTGCCAGTAGTCCCAACCAATCGACAGGGCCTCGGGCTGAAGCTTTCTTT. Its protein product is CASSPNQSTGPRAEAFF.

The gene calls are TRBV5-4 and TRBJ2-7; D possibly corresponds to TRBD1 (6 bases). Germline assignment: CDR1 SGHNT and CDR2 YYREEE (reference sequence). The CDR3 has 14 residues. Trimming removed 3 bases from V and 7 bases from J, with 17 bases in between. CDR3 bases: TGTGCCAGCAGCTCCGGACAGACGCTGTATGAGCAGTACTTC. It specifies CASSSGQTLYEQYF.

The CDR3 coding sequence is TGTGCCAGCAGTTACACCCAACATTATGGCTACACCTTC. Amino acid sequence: CASSYTQHYGYTF. The chain recombines TRBV6-5 with TRBJ1-2, with D hard to call. In germline, CDR1 is MNHEY, CDR2 SVGAGI. The CDR3 has 13 amino acids. V lost 2 bases, J lost 5 bases, and 9 bases lay in between.

The chain has TRBV30 and TRBJ1-6; 8 nucleotides agree with TRBD1. The CDR3 consists of 14 residues. Germline V gives CDR1 GTSNPN, CDR2 SVGIG (reference sequence). The ends lost 3 bases at V and 7 bases at J; junction bases unmatched: 5. Written as DNA, the CDR3 is TGTGCCTGGAGCCCCGGACAGGGAAATTCACCCCTCCACTTT. Its protein is CAWSPGQGNSPLHF.

The chain carries TRBV15 and TRBJ1-1; 8 bases line up with TRBD1. The CDR3 runs to 15 residues. V lost 5 bases and J lost 4; bases outside the gene matches: 9. Germline-derived CDR1 and CDR2 are LNHNV and YYDKDF (reference sequence). CDR3 sequence reads: CATSANRGWGTEAFF. CDR3 sequence (DNA): TGTGCCACCAGCGCGAACAGGGGGTGGGGCACTGAAGCTTTCTTT.

The chain recombines TRBV10-3 with TRBJ1-3; D uncertain. The V gene's germline CDR1 is ENHRY and CDR2 SYGVKD. Trimming removed 0 bases from V and 0 bases from J, with 9 bases in between. This CDR3 is built from 16 residues. CDR3 bases: TGTGCCATCAGTGAGTCGGACGGTCACTCTGGAAACACCATATATTTT. Its translation: CAISESDGHSGNTIYF.

The count of this clone is one. The chain is built from TRBV7-6 and TRBJ2-2, with D uncertain. The CDR3 has 17 residues. V lost 1 base and J lost 4, with 16 bases in between. Germline assignment: CDR1 SGHVS and CDR2 FNYEAQ. DNA for the CDR3: TGTGCCAGCAGCTTAGTGGTGGGATCTGTGGGCACCGGGGAGCTGTTTTTT. Protein: CASSLVVGSVGTGELFF.

The chain carries TRBV13 and TRBJ1-2; D uncertain. This CDR3 spans 15 amino acids. Germline V lookup: CDR1 PRHDT, CDR2 FYEKMQ (reference sequence). V lost 4 bases, J lost 0 bases, and 12 bases lay in between. The CDR3 spells CASSYTGRANYGYTF. CDR3 bases: TGTGCCAGCAGCTACACGGGGAGGGCTAACTATGGCTACACCTTC.

The chain couples TRBV9 to TRBJ2-6; D gene ambiguous. V was cut by 2 bases and J by 1 base, with 1 base left in between. This CDR3 has 13 residues. Germline CDR1 is SGDLS and CDR2 is YYNGEE. CDR3 DNA: TGTGCCAGCAGCGTGTCTGGGGCCAACGTCCTGACTTTC. It yields the protein CASSVSGANVLTF. Looking up the rest from reference TRBV9 and TRBJ2-6 gives the full variable domain: DSGVTQTPKHLITATGQRVTLRCSPRSGDLSVYWYQQSLDQGLQFLIQYYNGEERAKGNILERFSAQQFPDLHSELNLSSLELGDSALYFCASSVSGANVLTFGAGSRLTVL.

The chain recombines TRBV5-4 with TRBJ2-1; possible D gene TRBD1, 5 bases. The CDR3 has 13 residues. Per the germline V gene, CDR1 is SGHNT and CDR2 is YYREEE (reference sequence). Trimming shortened V by 1 base and J by 6 bases, and 8 bases separated the two germline ends. The chain's CDR3 is CASSLIGANEQFF. In DNA, the CDR3 is TGTGCCAGCAGCTTGATTGGGGCCAATGAGCAGTTCTTC. Full variable domain (missing parts from reference TRBV5-4 and TRBJ2-1): ETGVTQSPTHLIKTRGQQVTLRCSSQSGHNTVSWYQQALGQGPQFIFQYYREEENGRGNFPPRFSGLQFPNYSSELNVNALELDDSALYLCASSLIGANEQFFGPGTRLTVL.

The chain employs TRBV6-6 and TRBJ2-1; unclear D gene. V lost 8 bases and J 2 bases, leaving 7 bases between the germline ends. This CDR3 spans 12 amino acids. CDR1 and CDR2 (germline): MNHNY, SVGAGI (reference sequence). The chain's CDR3 is CASSLAYNEQFF. In DNA form, the CDR3 reads TGTGCCAGCTCACTCGCCTACAATGAGCAGTTCTTC.

This clone was recorded a few times. CDR3 sequence (DNA): TGTGCCAGCAGTTCCTTGACACAGGGGGGATCTGGAAACACCATATATTTT. Translating it yields CASSSLTQGGSGNTIYF. The chain links TRBV27 to TRBJ1-3; 8 bases are a match to TRBD1. V dropped 4 bases and J dropped 1; count of bases not matched to a gene: 9. This CDR3 contains 17 residues. CDR1 and CDR2 from the germline V gene are MNHEY and SMNVEV (reference sequence).

V gene TRBV19 combines with J gene TRBJ1-1, with 8 positions matching TRBD1. This CDR3 has 13 amino acids. Unmatched junction bases numbered 2, after V lost 5 bases and J lost 3 bases. Germline CDR1 is LNHDA and CDR2 is SQIVND (reference sequence). The CDR3 DNA is TGTGCCAGTAGTGGACAGGGCGACACTGAAGCTTTCTTT. Its protein product is CASSGQGDTEAFF.

The chain joins TRBV7-8 to TRBJ2-5; possible D gene TRBD2, 6 bases. CDR3 size: 15 residues. Trimming cost V 4 bases and J 6 bases, with 18 bases left between them. Germline CDR1 is SGHVS and CDR2 is FQNEAQ. CDR3 amino acids: CASSSGTLTAKTQYF. The CDR3, as DNA: TGTGCCAGCAGCTCCGGGACTTTGACCGCGAAGACCCAGTACTTC.

V and J are TRBV4-3 and TRBJ2-6, with D unresolved. Per germline, CDR1 LGHNA and CDR2 YSLEER. The V end was cut by 0 bases, the J end by 4 bases, with 10 bases between. This CDR3 spans 16 amino acids. CDR3 residues: CASSQDSTRGANVLTF. DNA of the CDR3: TGCGCCAGCAGCCAAGATTCGACCCGGGGGGCCAACGTCCTGACTTTC.

CDR3 in amino acids: CASSLGRTAYYEQYF. The CDR3 coding sequence is TGTGCCAGCAGCTTAGGACGGACAGCCTACTACGAGCAGTACTTC. The chain is built from TRBV7-8 and TRBJ2-7; weak D call: TRBD1 (6 bases). The germline V gene has CDR1 SGHVS and CDR2 FQNEAQ. This CDR3 spans 15 amino acids. V was shortened by 1 base and J by 3 bases, with 13 bases between the two germline ends.

The V and J genes are TRBV30 and TRBJ1-4; D not resolved. The CDR3 is 14 amino acids. The germline V and J ends were trimmed by 3 bases and 4 bases, with 12 bases remaining between them. Germline CDR1 and CDR2: GTSNPN and SVGIG (reference sequence). Here the CDR3 DNA reads TGTGCCTGGAGCCCAGGAGGAGGTAATGAAAAACTGTTTTTT. As protein: CAWSPGGGNEKLFF.

This CDR3 is CASSSRTEAFF. In DNA, the CDR3 is TGTGCCAGCAGTTCTCGCACTGAAGCTTTCTTT. The chain recombines TRBV6-5 with TRBJ1-1; D is undetermined. Germline loops: CDR1 MNHEY, CDR2 SVGAGI. The V end lost 4 bases, the J end lost 4 bases, and 4 bases lay between the germline ends. The CDR3 consists of 11 residues.

The chain has TRBV28 and TRBJ2-7, with 8 bases identical to TRBD2. The CDR3 spans 13 residues. Losses at the gene ends were 6 bases for V and 7 bases for J; bases not matched to a gene: 8. CDR1 is MDHEN, CDR2 SYDVKM, per germline. The CDR3 spells CASRPPGRGEQYF. CDR3 nucleotide sequence: TGTGCCAGCAGGCCCCCCGGGAGGGGAGAGCAGTACTTC.

The rearrangement links TRBV10-2 to TRBJ1-3; D is ambiguous. V was pared by 2 bases and J by 0 bases, with 14 bases between. In germline, CDR1 is WSHSY, CDR2 SAAADI. The CDR3 runs to 17 residues. This CDR3 reads CASSEPPPGNSGNTIYF. The CDR3, as DNA: TGCGCCAGCAGTGAGCCCCCCCCCGGGAACTCTGGAAACACCATATATTTT.

The gene calls are TRBV5-1 and TRBJ2-1, with 13 bases aligning to TRBD2. Trimming cost V 3 bases and J 10 bases; bases outside gene matches: 1. The CDR3 contains 13 residues. CDR1 and CDR2 (germline): SGHRS, YFSETQ. In DNA, the CDR3 is TGCGCCAGCAGCTCGGGACTAGCGGGGGAGCAGTTCTTC. It specifies CASSSGLAGEQFF. The entire variable domain, with the rest obtained from reference TRBV5-1 and TRBJ2-1, is as follows: KAGVTQTPRYLIKTRGQQVTLSCSPISGHRSVSWYQQTPGQGLQFLFEYFSETQRNKGNFPGRFSGRQFSNSRSEMNVSTLELGDSALYLCASSSGLAGEQFFGPGTRLTVL.

The V and J genes are TRBV30 and TRBJ1-6, with 9 nucleotides matching TRBD1. Per germline, CDR1 GTSNPN and CDR2 SVGIG (reference sequence). This CDR3 spans 14 amino acids. Losses at the gene ends were 4 bases for V and 10 bases for J; bases not matched to a gene: 8. CDR3 residues: CAWTLGQGASPLHF. As DNA, the CDR3 is TGTGCCTGGACCCTGGGACAGGGAGCGTCACCCCTCCACTTT. Based on the CDR3 plus reference TRBV30 and TRBJ1-6, the full variable domain is SQTIHQWPATLVQPVGSPLSLECTVEGTSNPNLYWYRQAAGRGLQLLFYSVGIGQISSEVPQNLSASRPQDRQFILSSKKLLLSDSGFYLCAWTLGQGASPLHFGNGTRLTVT.

The chain recombines TRBV19 with TRBJ1-6; the match to TRBD1 covers 7 bases. Germline V gene lookup returns CDR1 LNHDA and CDR2 SQIVND (reference sequence). The junction had 14 bases not matched to a gene; V was cut back by 6 bases and J by 6 bases. This CDR3 has 17 residues. CDR3 region: CASSNGVGTVSNSPLHF. CDR3 nucleotide sequence: TGTGCCAGTAGCAACGGGGTCGGGACAGTCTCTAATTCACCCCTCCACTTT.

CDR3 sequence: CSARGDRGLGGSTGELFF. The CDR3 nucleotides are TGCAGCGCTCGGGGGGACAGGGGGCTAGGAGGTAGCACCGGGGAGCTGTTTTTT. V gene TRBV29-1 combines with J gene TRBJ2-2; 12 bases are shared with TRBD1. This CDR3 has 18 amino acids. Germline loops: CDR1 SQVTM, CDR2 ANQGSEA. V gave up 7 bases and J gave up 4 bases; unmatched junction bases: 16.

This chain links TRBV7-8 with TRBJ1-3; weak D call: TRBD1 (5 bases). The CDR3 covers 16 residues. CDR1 and CDR2 from the germline V gene are SGHVS and FQNEAQ. Trimming left V 1 base short and J 5 bases short, with 15 bases between. The CDR3 sequence is CASSLVGGTTRNTIYF. For the CDR3, the DNA is TGTGCCAGCAGCTTAGTCGGGGGGACCACTAGAAACACCATATATTTT.

The J gene is TRBJ2-7, the V gene TRBV6-1; 7 nucleotides match TRBD1. The CDR3 totals 13 residues. Looked up from germline, CDR1 is MNHNS and CDR2 is SASEGT. Germline trimming cut 3 bases from V and 2 bases from J; bases unmatched to any gene: 1. The CDR3 region has the DNA TGTGCCAGCAGTGAGGGACAGCCCTACGAGCAGTACTTC. Protein: CASSEGQPYEQYF.

V gene TRBV29-1 combines with J gene TRBJ2-7, with 13 bases that match TRBD2. In germline, CDR1 is SQVTM, CDR2 ANQGSEA. The J segment lost 2 bases and the V segment lost 7 bases, leaving 5 bases of the junction unmatched. The CDR3 covers 14 residues. CDR3 sequence reads: CSGAGLAGTYEQYF. For the CDR3, the DNA is TGCAGCGGCGCGGGACTAGCGGGGACCTACGAGCAGTACTTC.